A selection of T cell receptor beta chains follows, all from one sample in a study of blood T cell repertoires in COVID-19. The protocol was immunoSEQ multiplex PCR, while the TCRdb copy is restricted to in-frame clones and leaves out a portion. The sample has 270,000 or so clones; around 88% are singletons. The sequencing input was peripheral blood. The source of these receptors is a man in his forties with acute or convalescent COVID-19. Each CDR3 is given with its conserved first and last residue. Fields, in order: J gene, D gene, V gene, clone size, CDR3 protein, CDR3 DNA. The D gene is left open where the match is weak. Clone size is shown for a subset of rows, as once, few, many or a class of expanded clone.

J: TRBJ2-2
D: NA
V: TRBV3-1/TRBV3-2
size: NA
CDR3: CASSRSDNANTGELFF
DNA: TGTGCCAGCAGCCGATCGGACAACGCGAACACCGGGGAGCTGTTTTTT

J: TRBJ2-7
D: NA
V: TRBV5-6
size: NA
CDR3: CASSLGDSTQQYF
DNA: TGTGCCAGCAGCTTAGGTGACAGTACTCAGCAGTACTTC

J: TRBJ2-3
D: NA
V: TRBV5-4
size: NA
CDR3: CASSRRSSVTSTDTQYF
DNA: TGTGCCAGCAGCCGGAGGTCTAGCGTAACTAGCACAGATACGCAGTATTTT

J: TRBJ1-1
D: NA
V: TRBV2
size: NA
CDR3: CASSEQDNTEAFF
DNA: TGTGCCAGCAGTGAACAGGATAACACTGAAGCTTTCTTT

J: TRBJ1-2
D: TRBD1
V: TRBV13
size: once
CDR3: CASSFLDRQAGYGYTF
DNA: TGTGCCAGCAGCTTCTTGGACAGGCAGGCTGGCTATGGCTACACCTTC

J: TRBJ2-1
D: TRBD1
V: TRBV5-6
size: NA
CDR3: CASRSQGNEQFF
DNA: TGTGCCAGCAGGTCACAGGGGAATGAGCAGTTCTTC

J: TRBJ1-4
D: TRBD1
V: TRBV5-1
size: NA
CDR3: CASSLPTGVNEKLFF
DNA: TGCGCCAGCAGCTTACCGACAGGGGTGAATGAAAAACTGTTTTTT

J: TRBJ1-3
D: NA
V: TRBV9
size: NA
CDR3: CASSVAWGGDGNTIYF
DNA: TGTGCCAGCAGCGTAGCTTGGGGGGGCGACGGAAACACCATATATTTT

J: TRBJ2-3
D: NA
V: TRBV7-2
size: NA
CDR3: CASSPGIAGTDTQYF
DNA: TGTGCCAGCAGCCCCGGGATCGCAGGCACAGATACGCAGTATTTT

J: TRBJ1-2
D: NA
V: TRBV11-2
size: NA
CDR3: CASSPRPTFNYGYTF
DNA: TGTGCCAGCAGCCCTAGACCCACCTTTAACTATGGCTACACCTTC

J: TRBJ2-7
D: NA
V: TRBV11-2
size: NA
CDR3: CASSLGYRFPYEQYF
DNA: TGTGCCAGCAGCTTAGGGTACAGGTTTCCCTACGAGCAGTACTTC

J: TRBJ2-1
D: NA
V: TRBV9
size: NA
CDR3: CASSVSGSSYNEQFF
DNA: TGTGCCAGCAGCGTATCGGGGAGCTCCTACAATGAGCAGTTCTTC

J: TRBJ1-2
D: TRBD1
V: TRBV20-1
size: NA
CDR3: CSAPTGWGYTF
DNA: TGCAGTGCTCCGACAGGGTGGGGCTACACCTTC

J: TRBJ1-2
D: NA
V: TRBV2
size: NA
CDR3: CASSDPLVPYGYTF
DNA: TGTGCCAGCAGTGATCCCTTAGTCCCCTATGGCTACACCTTC